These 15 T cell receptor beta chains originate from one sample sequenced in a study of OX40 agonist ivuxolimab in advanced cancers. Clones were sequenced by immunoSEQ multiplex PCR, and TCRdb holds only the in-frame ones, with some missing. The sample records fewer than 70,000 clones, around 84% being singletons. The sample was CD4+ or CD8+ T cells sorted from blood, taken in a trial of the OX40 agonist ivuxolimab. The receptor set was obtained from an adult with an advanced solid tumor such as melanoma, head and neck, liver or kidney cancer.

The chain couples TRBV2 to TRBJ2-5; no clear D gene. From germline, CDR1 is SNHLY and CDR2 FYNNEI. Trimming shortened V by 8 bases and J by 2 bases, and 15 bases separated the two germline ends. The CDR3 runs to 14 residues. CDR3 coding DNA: TGTGCCAGCGTGCCTCGGGCTAGGCAAGAGACCCAGTACTTC. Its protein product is CASVPRARQETQYF.

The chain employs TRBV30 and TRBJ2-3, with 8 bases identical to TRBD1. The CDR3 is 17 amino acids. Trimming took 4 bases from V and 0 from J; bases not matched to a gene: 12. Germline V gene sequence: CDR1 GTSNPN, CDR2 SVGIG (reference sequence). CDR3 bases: TGTGCCTGGAATGAGGGGGACCGGGACAGGAGCACAGATACGCAGTATTTT. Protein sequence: CAWNEGDRDRSTDTQYF.

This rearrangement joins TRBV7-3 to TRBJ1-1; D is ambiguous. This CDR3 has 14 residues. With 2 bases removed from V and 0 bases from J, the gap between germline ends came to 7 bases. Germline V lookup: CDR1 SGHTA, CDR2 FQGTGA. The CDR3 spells CASSLLGMNTEAFF. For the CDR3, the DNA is TGTGCCAGCAGCTTATTGGGAATGAACACTGAAGCTTTCTTT.

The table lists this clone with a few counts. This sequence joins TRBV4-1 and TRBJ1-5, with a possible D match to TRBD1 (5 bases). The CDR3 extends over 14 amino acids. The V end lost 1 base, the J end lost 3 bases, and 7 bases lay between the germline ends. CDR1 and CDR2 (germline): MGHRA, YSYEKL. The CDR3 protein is CASSQGGDNQPQHF. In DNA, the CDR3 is TGCGCCAGCAGCCAAGGAGGGGACAATCAGCCCCAGCATTTT.

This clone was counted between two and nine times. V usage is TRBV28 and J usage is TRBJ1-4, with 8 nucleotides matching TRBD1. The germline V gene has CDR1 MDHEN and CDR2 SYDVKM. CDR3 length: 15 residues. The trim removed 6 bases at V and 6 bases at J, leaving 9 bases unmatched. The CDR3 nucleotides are TGTGCCAGCAGCCCCGATAGGACAGGGTATGAAAAACTGTTTTTT. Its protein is CASSPDRTGYEKLFF. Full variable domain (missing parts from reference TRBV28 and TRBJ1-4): DVKVTQSSRYLVKRTGEKVFLECVQDMDHENMFWYRQDPGLGLRLIYFSYDVKMKEKGDIPEGYSVSREKKERFSLILESASTNQTSMYLCASSPDRTGYEKLFFGSGTQLSVL.

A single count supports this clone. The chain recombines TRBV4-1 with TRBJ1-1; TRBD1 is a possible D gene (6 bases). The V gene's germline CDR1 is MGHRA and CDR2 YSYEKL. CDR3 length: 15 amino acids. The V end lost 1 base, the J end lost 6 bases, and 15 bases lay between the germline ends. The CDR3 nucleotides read TGCGCCAGCAGCCAAGTAGGGGGGGGAAGGTCTGAAGCTTTCTTT. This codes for CASSQVGGGRSEAFF.

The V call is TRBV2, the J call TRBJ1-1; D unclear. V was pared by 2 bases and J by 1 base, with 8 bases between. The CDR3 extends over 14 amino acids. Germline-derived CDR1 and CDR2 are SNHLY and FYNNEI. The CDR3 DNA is TGTGCCAGCAGTGAAACACTGGCGAACACTGAAGCTTTCTTT. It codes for CASSETLANTEAFF.

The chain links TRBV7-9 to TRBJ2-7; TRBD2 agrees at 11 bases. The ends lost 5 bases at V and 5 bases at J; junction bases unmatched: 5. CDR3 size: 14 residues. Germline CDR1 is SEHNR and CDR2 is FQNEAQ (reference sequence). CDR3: CASSPPSGRNEQYF. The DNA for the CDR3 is TGTGCCAGCAGCCCCCCTAGCGGGAGGAACGAGCAGTACTTC.

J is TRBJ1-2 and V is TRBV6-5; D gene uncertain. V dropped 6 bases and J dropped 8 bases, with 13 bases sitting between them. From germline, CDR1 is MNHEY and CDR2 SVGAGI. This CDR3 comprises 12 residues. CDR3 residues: CASSPGPEGYTF. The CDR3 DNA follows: TGTGCCAGCAGCCCCGGGCCAGAGGGCTACACCTTC.

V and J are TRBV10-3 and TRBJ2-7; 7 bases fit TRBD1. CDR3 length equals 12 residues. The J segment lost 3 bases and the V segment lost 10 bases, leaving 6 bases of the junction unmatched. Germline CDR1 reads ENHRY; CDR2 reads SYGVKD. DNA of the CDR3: TGTGCCACCCGGGACAGTTTCTACGAGCAGTACTTC. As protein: CATRDSFYEQYF.

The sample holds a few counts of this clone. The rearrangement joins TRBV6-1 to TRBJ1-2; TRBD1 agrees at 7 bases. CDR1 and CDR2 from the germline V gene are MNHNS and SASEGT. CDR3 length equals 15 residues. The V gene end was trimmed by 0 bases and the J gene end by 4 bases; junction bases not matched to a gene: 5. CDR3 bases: TGTGCCAGCAGTGAAGCCCCTACAGGGGCCTATGGCTACACCTTC. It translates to CASSEAPTGAYGYTF.

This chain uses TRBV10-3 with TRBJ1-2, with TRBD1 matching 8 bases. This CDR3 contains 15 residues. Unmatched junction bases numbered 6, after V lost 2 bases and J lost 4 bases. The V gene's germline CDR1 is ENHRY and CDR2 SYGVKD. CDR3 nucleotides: TGTGCCATCAGTGAGGACAGGGGCCCTACCTATGGCTACACCTTC. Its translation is CAISEDRGPTYGYTF.

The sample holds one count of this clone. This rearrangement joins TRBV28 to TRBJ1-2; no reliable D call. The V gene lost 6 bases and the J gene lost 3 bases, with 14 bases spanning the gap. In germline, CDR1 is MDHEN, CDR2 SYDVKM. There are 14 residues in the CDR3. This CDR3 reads CASSVVRVDYGYTF. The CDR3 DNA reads TGTGCCAGCAGCGTGGTTCGGGTGGACTATGGCTACACCTTC.

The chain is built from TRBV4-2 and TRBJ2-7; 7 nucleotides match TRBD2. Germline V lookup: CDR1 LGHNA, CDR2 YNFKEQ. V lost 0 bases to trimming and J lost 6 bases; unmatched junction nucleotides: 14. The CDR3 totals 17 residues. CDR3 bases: TGTGCCAGCAGCCAAGAAGGGAGGGGAGGGGTTAGAGGCGAGCAGTACTTC. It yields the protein CASSQEGRGGVRGEQYF.

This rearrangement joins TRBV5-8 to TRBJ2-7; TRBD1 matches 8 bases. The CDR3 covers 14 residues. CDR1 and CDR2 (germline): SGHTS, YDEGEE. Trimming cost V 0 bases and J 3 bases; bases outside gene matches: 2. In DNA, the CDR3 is TGTGCCAGCAGCTTGGGCAGGGGGCTCTACGAGCAGTACTTC. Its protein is CASSLGRGLYEQYF. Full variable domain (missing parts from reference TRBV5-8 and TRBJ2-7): EAGVTQSPTHLIKTRGQQATLRCSPISGHTSVYWYQQALGLGLQFLLWYDEGEERNRGNFPPRFSGRQFPNYSSELNVNALELEDSALYLCASSLGRGLYEQYFGPGTRLTVT.